One T cell receptor beta chain is described in this entry. Its antigen is unidentified. The record originates from a study of cytomegalovirus exposure and HLA in healthy donors. The study's findings and limits: As was reported, the HLA-A and HLA-B alleles of most subjects were accurately predicted from TCR beta sequences. The investigators catalogued 164 TCR beta chains as cytomegalovirus-associated. In presence/absence analyses, roughly uniform sequencing depth across donors was assumed. CMV serostatus was the sole immune exposure information available.

The ends were cut back, 3 bases at V and 3 bases at J, with 11 bases in the middle. The CDR3 sequence is 14 residues long. Germline lookup yields CDR1 SGHTA and CDR2 FQGNSA. The study ran its PCR with 60 Vbeta and 13 Jbeta primers. Clones were sequenced by immunoSEQ multiplex PCR, and TCRdb holds only the in-frame ones, with some missing. The repertoire holds 100,000 to 150,000 clones, with around 77% as singletons. The sequence came from a man aged 25 to 40 in good health and CMV-seronegative. What was sequenced was PBMCs. The V call is TRBV7-2, the J call TRBJ1-2; a possible D gene is TRBD1 (5 bases). DNA of the CDR3: TGTGCCAGCAGCTTCCGGGGAGGGGACTATGGCTACACCTTC. Protein sequence: CASSFRGGDYGYTF.